What follows is one TCR beta chain and its context. Antigen specificity is unknown. The entry originates in a study of blood T cells in healthy people across ages. Whole-study results and caveats: Donors of long life had a larger count of naive CD4+ cells and greater diversity than aged donors.

A second roughly 7 to 12 cycle PCR used barcoded and J-beta primers. TCRdb re-called the 5' RACE reads with MiXCR, one entry per CDR3 protein. Of roughly 700,000 distinct CDR3 sequences in the sample, around a quarter were seen once. Germline CDR1 SGHTA, CDR2 FQGTGA. The CDR3 runs to 14 residues. V lost 1 base and J 7 bases, leaving 10 bases between the germline ends. This sample was shared with a second study, whose subject was T cells of mothers and their children.

The TCR comes from a boy aged 10-17 years in good health. The rearrangement uses TRBV7-3 and TRBJ1-4; D not resolved. Sequencing used blood. Here the CDR3 DNA reads TGTGCCAGCAGCTTAATTCGGGCAAGTGAAAAACTGTTTTTT. Translating gives CASSLIRASEKLFF.